This T cell receptor (beta chain) was sequenced in a study of beta chain features in type 1 diabetes. This clone showed up just a few times. What it binds is not known. The CDR3 consists of 16 residues. V dropped 4 bases and J dropped 2; count of bases not matched to a gene: 6. The germline V gene encodes CDR1 SGHRS and CDR2 YFSETQ. TCRB transcripts that were expressed got sequenced, as all of the isolated RNA had been reverse transcribed. Clones were sequenced by immunoSEQ multiplex PCR, and TCRdb holds only the in-frame ones, with some missing. The table shows approximately 170,000 clones, with approximately 7.8% occurring only once. General study findings and limits: Type 1 diabetes patients had moderately but significantly shorter TCRB CDR3s in all four CD4+ subsets.

V usage is TRBV5-1 and J usage is TRBJ2-3, with 11 positions matching TRBD2. This clonotype was sampled from a woman between 35 and 50 years old with type 1 diabetes. The material sequenced was central memory CD4+ T cells from blood. The CDR3 loop reads CASSVGLAAATDTQYF. Here the CDR3 DNA reads TGCGCCAGCAGCGTGGGACTAGCGGCGGCCACAGATACGCAGTATTTT.